A single sample is the source of the 5 T cell receptor beta chains below, sequenced in a study of T-cell reconstitution after alpha-beta-depleted transplantation in children (dated by TCRdb to the mid-2010s). Libraries came from PCR. The data were produced on an Illumina HiSeq 2500. Molecular barcoding was employed in the preparation of TCR libraries, with unique molecular identifiers being used to normalize TCRbeta repertoire quantification. Starting from the raw public reads, TCRdb applied fastp trimming at Q25, assembled clones with MiXCR and retained in-frame beta chains. Here each entry gathers all rows of one CDR3 protein and keeps the most common genes and DNA. This sample lists fewer than 550,000 distinct CDR3 sequences; roughly a tenth were detected once. The ten largest clones capture 5% to 6.5% of the sample. The material sequenced was PBMCs from the stem cell graft donor, taken from the stem cell graft. The source of these receptors is a human donor who donated a stem cell graft to a child with acute myeloid leukemia.

This clonotype occurred a few times. The J gene is TRBJ1-5, the V gene TRBV10-3; the match to TRBD1 covers 7 bases. With 3 bases clipped from V and 6 bases from J, the junction kept 8 bases outside the gene matches. The CDR3 consists of 15 residues. Germline CDR1 reads ENHRY; CDR2 reads SYGVKD. The chain's CDR3 is CAISDSDREGQPQHF. The CDR3 DNA follows: TGTGCCATCAGTGATTCTGACAGGGAGGGTCAGCCCCAGCATTTT.

This sequence joins TRBV29-1 and TRBJ2-3; 12 bases align to TRBD2. J gave up 9 bases and V 3 bases, and 4 bases lay outside the gene matches. Germline CDR1 reads SQVTM; CDR2 reads ANQGSEA. The length of the CDR3 is 13 residues. CDR3 residues: CSVDLAGGRTQYF. CDR3 DNA sequence: TGCAGCGTTGATCTAGCGGGGGGGCGCACGCAGTATTTT.

V usage is TRBV4-1 and J usage is TRBJ2-3; 14 bases align to TRBD2. This CDR3 is built from 17 residues. J lost 4 bases, V lost 4 bases, and 7 bases had no gene match. The germline gives CDR1 MGHRA, CDR2 YSYEKL. CDR3 in amino acids: CASSRGLAGGVADTQYF. In DNA form, the CDR3 reads TGCGCCAGCAGCCGCGGACTAGCGGGAGGAGTTGCAGATACGCAGTATTTT.

V and J are TRBV5-1 and TRBJ2-1; the D call may be TRBD1 or TRBD2 (5 bases each). Trimming took off 1 base at V and 0 bases at J, with 14 bases between the two ends. Germline values: CDR1 SGHRS, CDR2 YFSETQ. The CDR3 sequence is 17 residues long. DNA of the CDR3: TGCGCCAGCAGCTTGAGCGGACAAGCCAGCTCCTACAATGAGCAGTTCTTC. Translated: CASSLSGQASSYNEQFF.

The table lists this clonotype with many counts. This chain joins TRBV7-8 and TRBJ2-2; D uncertain. The germline CDR1 and CDR2 sequences are SGHVS and FQNEAQ. The CDR3 extends over 15 amino acids. The V end lost 3 bases, the J end lost 8 bases, and 16 bases lay between the germline ends. CDR3 DNA: TGTGCCAGCAGCTTTAGGCAGCTAAGCGCAGGGGAGCTGTTTTTT. Protein: CASSFRQLSAGELFF.